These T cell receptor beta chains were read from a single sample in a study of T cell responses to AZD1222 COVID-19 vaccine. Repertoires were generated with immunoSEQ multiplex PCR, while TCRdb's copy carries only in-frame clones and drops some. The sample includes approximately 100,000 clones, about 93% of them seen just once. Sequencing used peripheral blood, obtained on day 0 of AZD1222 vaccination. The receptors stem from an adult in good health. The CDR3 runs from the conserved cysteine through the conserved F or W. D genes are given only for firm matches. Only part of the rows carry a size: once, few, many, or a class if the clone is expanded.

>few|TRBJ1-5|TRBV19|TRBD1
CASWPGTGYSNQPQHF
TGTGCCAGTTGGCCGGGGACAGGGTATAGCAATCAGCCCCAGCATTTT
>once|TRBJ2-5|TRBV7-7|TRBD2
CASSFLAGSGMETQYF
TGTGCTAGCAGCTTTCTAGCGGGGTCAGGGATGGAGACCCAGTACTTC
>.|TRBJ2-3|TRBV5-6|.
CASSFLTNTQYF
TGTGCCAGCAGCTTTCTTACAAATACGCAGTATTTT
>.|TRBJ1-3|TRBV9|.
CASSPRVSGNTIYF
TGTGCCAGCAGCCCCCGCGTCTCTGGAAACACCATATATTTT
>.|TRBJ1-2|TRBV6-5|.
CASSPTDVYGYTF
TGTGCCAGCAGCCCGACTGATGTCTATGGCTACACCTTC
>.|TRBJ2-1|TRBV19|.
CASSLSRTTPYNEQFF
TGTGCCAGTAGTCTATCGAGGACTACGCCCTACAATGAGCAGTTCTTC
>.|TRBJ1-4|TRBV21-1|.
CASSEGGQLLEKLFF
TGTGCCAGCAGCGAGGGAGGACAACTCCTTGAAAAACTGTTTTTT
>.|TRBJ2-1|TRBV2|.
CASNKDTGNEQFF
TGTGCCAGCAATAAGGACACTGGGAATGAGCAGTTCTTC
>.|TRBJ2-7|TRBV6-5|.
CASTPRAGNYEQYF
TGTGCCAGCACACCTAGGGCAGGGAATTACGAGCAGTACTTC
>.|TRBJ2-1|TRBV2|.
CASRKAGSFYNEQFF
TGTGCCAGCCGGAAGGCGGGCTCGTTCTACAATGAGCAGTTCTTC
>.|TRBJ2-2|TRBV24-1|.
CATSRGGNTGELFF
TGTGCCACCAGCCGGGGAGGGAACACCGGGGAGCTGTTTTTT
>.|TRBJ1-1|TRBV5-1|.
CASSETHMANTEAFF
TGCGCCAGCAGCGAGACACATATGGCGAACACTGAAGCTTTCTTT
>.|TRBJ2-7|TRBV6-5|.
CASTPSGSYEQYF
TGTGCCAGCACCCCGTCGGGGTCCTACGAGCAGTACTTC
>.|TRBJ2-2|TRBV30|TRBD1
CASTGELVTGELFF
TGTGCCTCAACAGGGGAGTTGGTCACCGGGGAGCTGTTTTTT
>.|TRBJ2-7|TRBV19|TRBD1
CASRDRLTYEQYF
TGTGCCAGTCGGGACAGGCTAACCTACGAGCAGTACTTC
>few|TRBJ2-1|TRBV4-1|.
CASSQDHNEQFF
TGCGCCAGCAGCCAAGACCATAATGAGCAGTTCTTC
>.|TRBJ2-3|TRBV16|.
CASSQLIGTTDTQYF
TGTGCCAGCAGCCAACTTATTGGGACCACAGATACGCAGTATTTT
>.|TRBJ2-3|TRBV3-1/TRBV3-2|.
CASSPQPGRKSDTQYF
TGTGCCAGCAGCCCCCAGCCTGGACGTAAATCGGATACGCAGTATTTT
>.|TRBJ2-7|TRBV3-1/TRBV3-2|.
CASRPFLPRLSYEQYF
TGTGCCAGCAGGCCATTCCTCCCTCGGTTGAGCTACGAGCAGTACTTC
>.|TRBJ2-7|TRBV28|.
CASLRRLDPYEQYF
TGTGCCAGCCTTAGGCGACTTGATCCCTACGAGCAGTACTTC
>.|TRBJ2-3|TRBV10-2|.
CASSEGSTDTQYF
TGCGCCAGCAGTGAGGGCAGCACAGATACGCAGTATTTT
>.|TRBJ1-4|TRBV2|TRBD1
CASSPGQTPNEKLFF
TGTGCCAGCAGCCCGGGACAGACACCTAATGAAAAACTGTTTTTT
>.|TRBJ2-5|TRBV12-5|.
CASGLARLGQETQYF
TGTGCTAGTGGTTTGGCCAGACTGGGCCAAGAGACCCAGTACTTC
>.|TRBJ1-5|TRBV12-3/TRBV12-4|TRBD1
CASSMTGDQPQHF
TGTGCCAGCAGTATGACAGGGGACCAGCCCCAGCATTTT
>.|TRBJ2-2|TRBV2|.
CASRGTTANTGELFF
TGTGCCAGCAGAGGGACAACCGCGAACACCGGGGAGCTGTTTTTT
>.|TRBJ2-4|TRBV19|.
CASSLMTARQNIQYF
TGTGCCAGTAGTTTGATGACCGCTCGACAAAACATTCAGTACTTC
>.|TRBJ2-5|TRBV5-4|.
CASSSGPGVRETQYF
TGTGCCAGCAGCTCCGGCCCCGGCGTCCGAGAGACCCAGTACTTC
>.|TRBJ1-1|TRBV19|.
CASSNGHGNTEAFF
TGTGCCAGTAGCAATGGACACGGGAACACTGAAGCTTTCTTT
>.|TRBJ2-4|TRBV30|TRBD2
CAWSVGLAGVNIQYF
TGTGCCTGGAGTGTAGGGCTAGCGGGGGTAAACATTCAGTACTTC
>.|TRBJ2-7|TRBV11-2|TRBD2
CASSFPAGREGREQYF
TGTGCCAGCAGCTTTCCCGCAGGTCGGGAGGGCCGAGAGCAGTACTTC
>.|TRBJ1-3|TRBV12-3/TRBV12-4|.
CASSLPGNTIYF
TGTGCCAGCAGTTTACCGGGAAACACCATATATTTT
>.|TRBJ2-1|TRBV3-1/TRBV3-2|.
CASSQDVHEQFF
TGTGCCAGCAGCCAAGATGTCCATGAGCAGTTCTTC
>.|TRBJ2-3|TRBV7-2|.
CASSTRRTTDTQYF
TGTGCCAGCAGCACAAGACGGACCACAGATACGCAGTATTTT
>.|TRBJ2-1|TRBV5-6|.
CASSLVAFFTTNEQFF
TGTGCCAGCAGCTTGGTGGCTTTTTTTACGACCAATGAGCAGTTCTTC
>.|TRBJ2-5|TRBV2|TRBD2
CASSTAGGMQETQYF
TGTGCCAGCAGTACCGCGGGGGGGATGCAAGAGACCCAGTACTTC
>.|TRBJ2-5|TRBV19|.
CASSIFSGAETQYF
TGTGCCAGTAGTATCTTCTCGGGCGCGGAGACCCAGTACTTC
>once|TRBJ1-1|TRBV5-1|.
CASSPTGINTEAFF
TGCGCCAGCAGCCCCACGGGAATTAACACTGAAGCTTTCTTT
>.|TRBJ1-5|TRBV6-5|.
CATLRDSNQPQHF
TGTGCCACCCTGAGGGATAGCAATCAGCCCCAGCATTTT
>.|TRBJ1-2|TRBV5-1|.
CASSLVGASGGYTF
TGCGCCAGCAGCTTGGTAGGGGCATCCGGTGGCTACACCTTC
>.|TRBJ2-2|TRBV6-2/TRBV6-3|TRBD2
CASSYQHGTSGSTTGELFF
TGTGCCAGCAGTTACCAACACGGAACTAGCGGGAGTACCACCGGGGAGCTGTTTTTT
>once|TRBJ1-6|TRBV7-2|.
CASSLYGEDSPLHF
TGTGCCAGCAGCTTATATGGGGAAGATTCACCCCTCCACTTT
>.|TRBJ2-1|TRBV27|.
CASGSLYNEQFF
TGTGCCAGCGGGAGCCTCTACAATGAGCAGTTCTTC
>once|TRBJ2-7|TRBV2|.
CASGGAPYEQYF
TGTGCCAGCGGGGGGGCTCCCTACGAGCAGTACTTC
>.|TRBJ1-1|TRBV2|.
CASTGSGLNTEAFF
TGTGCCAGCACGGGGTCGGGGTTGAACACTGAAGCTTTCTTT